The clone carrying this T cell receptor beta chain came up a few times. Its antigen is unknown. A heparinised blood draw that averaged approximately 120 mL was obtained once from each donor. By way of CD45RO/CCR7/CD25/CD127/CD95/CD27, the CD4+ regulatory, stem cell-like memory, central memory and naive cells were sorted. Sort purity for all populations was recorded as exceeding 98%. These data come from a study of beta chain features in type 1 diabetes. Every isolated RNA sample was fully reverse transcribed, so sequencing captured expressed TCRB transcripts. Repertoires were generated with immunoSEQ multiplex PCR, while TCRdb's copy carries only in-frame clones and drops some. This table holds hundreds of thousands of clones, around a sixth found once. CDR1 and CDR2 from the germline V gene are MDHEN and SYDVKM. Trimming took 8 bases from V and 7 from J, leaving 6 bases between them. The CDR3 consists of 10 residues.

Study results and caveats: Reduced insertions and increased deletions marked VDJ junctions in type 1 diabetes patients.

The sample consisted of naive CD4+ T cells from blood. This chain joins TRBV28 and TRBJ2-1, with D possibly matching TRBD2 (6 bases). This TCR derives from a man aged 18-30 years in good health. Here the CDR3 reads CASGGNEQFF. Here the CDR3 DNA reads TGTGCCAGCGGGGGGAATGAGCAGTTCTTC.